This TCR beta chain was found in a study of T cell changes during pregnancy in multiple sclerosis. Germline values: CDR1 SGHAT, CDR2 FQNNGV. V gave up 6 bases and J gave up 0 bases, with 11 bases separating them. The CDR3 is made up of 14 amino acids. Assay used: immunoSEQ multiplex PCR; TCRdb lists only in-frame clones, some missing. This sample has about 20,000 clones, with about 85% found just once. The sample consisted of CD8+ T cells from peripheral blood mononuclear cells, taken after pregnancy. This clonotype was obtained from a female donor in good health, enrolled as a control in a pregnancy study. This chain links TRBV11-2 with TRBJ1-2; D may be TRBD1 (6 bases). CDR3 coding DNA: TGTGCCAGCAGGTCACAGGGTTCTAACTATGGCTACACCTTC. Translation: CASRSQGSNYGYTF.